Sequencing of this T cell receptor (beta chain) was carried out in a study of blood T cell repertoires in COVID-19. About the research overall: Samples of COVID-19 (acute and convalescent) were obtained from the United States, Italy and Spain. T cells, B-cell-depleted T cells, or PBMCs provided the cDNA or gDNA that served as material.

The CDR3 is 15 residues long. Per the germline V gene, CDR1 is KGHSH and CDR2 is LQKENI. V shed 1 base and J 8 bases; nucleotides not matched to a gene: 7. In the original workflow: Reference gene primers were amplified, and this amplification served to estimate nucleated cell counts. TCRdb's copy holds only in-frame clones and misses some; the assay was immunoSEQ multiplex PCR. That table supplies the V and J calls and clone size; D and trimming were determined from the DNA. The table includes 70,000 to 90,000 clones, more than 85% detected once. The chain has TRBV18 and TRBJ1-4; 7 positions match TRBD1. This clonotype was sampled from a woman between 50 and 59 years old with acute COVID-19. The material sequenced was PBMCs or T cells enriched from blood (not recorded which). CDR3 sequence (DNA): TGTGCCAGCTCACCACGAGACAGGGAGCCAGAAAAACTGTTTTTT. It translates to CASSPRDREPEKLFF. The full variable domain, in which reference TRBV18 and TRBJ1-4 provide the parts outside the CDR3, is NAGVMQNPRHLVRRRGQEARLRCSPMKGHSHVYWYRQLPEEGLKFMVYLQKENIIDESGMPKERFSAEFPKEGPSILRIQQVVRGDSAAYFCASSPRDREPEKLFFGSGTQLSVL.